This T cell receptor beta chain was found in a study of beta chain features in type 1 diabetes. The CDR3 runs 12 residues. Trimming shortened V by 6 bases and J by 12 bases, and 15 bases separated the two germline ends. Germline V gene data show CDR1 as LGHNA and CDR2 as YSLEER. The whole isolated RNA underwent reverse transcription, so sequencing captured expressed TCRB transcripts. The table came from immunoSEQ multiplex PCR; TCRdb's copy has only in-frame clones and leaves some out. This sample has roughly 140,000 clones, with 6.5% to 8.5% found just once. The source of this sequence is a young woman in good health. The chain has TRBV4-3 and TRBJ2-1; D is undetermined. Sample: central memory CD4+ T cells from blood. Written as DNA, the CDR3 is TGCGCCAGCAGAAACGAACTCGGGTGGCAGTTCTTC. Translating it yields CASRNELGWQFF.